Listed here are 30 T cell receptor beta chains from one sample, sequenced in a study of beta chain features in type 1 diabetes. The study reverse transcribed the entire isolated RNA, so it sequenced expressed TCRB transcripts. Data came from immunoSEQ multiplex PCR; TCRdb stores just in-frame clones and leaves some out. The table includes 900,000 or so clones, roughly a sixth detected once. Sequenced input: naive CD4+ T cells from blood. All receptors derive from a young woman in good health.

This clone has only a few counts. The chain joins TRBV4-2 to TRBJ1-5; D gene unclear. The CDR3 loop spans 12 amino acids. Germline CDR1 reads LGHNA; CDR2 reads YNFKEQ. The V and J ends lost 5 bases and 10 bases respectively, with 12 bases between them. The CDR3 sequence is CASSTYSGPQHF. In DNA form, the CDR3 reads TGTGCCAGCAGCACATACTCCGGACCCCAGCATTTT.

This clone has only a few counts. The chain combines TRBV11-3 with TRBJ2-2, with D uncertain. CDR3 length: 13 residues. V lost 3 bases to trimming and J lost 6 bases, with 8 bases between them. Germline V gene lookup returns CDR1 SGHNT and CDR2 YENEEA. The DNA of the CDR3 is TGTGCCAGCAGCTTTACCGCTTCCGGGGAGCTGTTTTTT. Protein product: CASSFTASGELFF.

The CDR3 protein is CASSLPGTSVHEQYF. The CDR3 region has the DNA TGTGCCAGCAGCTTGCCGGGGACTAGCGTCCACGAGCAGTACTTC. The chain is built from TRBV5-4 and TRBJ2-7; 10 positions match TRBD2. This CDR3 has 15 residues. Germline lookup yields CDR1 SGHNT and CDR2 YYREEE (reference sequence). V trimming: 1 base; J trimming: 5 bases; junction bases outside the gene matches: 6. The whole variable domain, remainder taken from reference TRBV5-4 and TRBJ2-7, is ETGVTQSPTHLIKTRGQQVTLRCSSQSGHNTVSWYQQALGQGPQFIFQYYREEENGRGNFPPRFSGLQFPNYSSELNVNALELDDSALYLCASSLPGTSVHEQYFGPGTRLTVT.

This clone was seen only a few times. The V call is TRBV7-9, the J call TRBJ1-4; perhaps TRBD1 as D (5 bases). Looked up from germline, CDR1 is SEHNR and CDR2 is FQNEAQ (reference sequence). The ends were cut back, 2 bases at V and 6 bases at J, with 10 bases in the middle. The CDR3 sequence is 14 residues long. The CDR3: CASSLSGLDEKLFF. In nucleotides, the CDR3 is TGTGCCAGCAGCTTATCAGGGCTGGATGAAAAACTGTTTTTT.

The genes are TRBV10-2 and TRBJ2-5; 7 nucleotides align to TRBD2. The V and J ends lost 8 bases and 5 bases, in that order; junction bases with no gene match: 14. Germline CDR1 reads WSHSY; CDR2 reads SAAADI. CDR3 length: 15 residues. CDR3 amino acids: CASHLSGVITETQYF. The CDR3 coding sequence is TGCGCCAGCCACCTCAGCGGGGTGATAACGGAGACCCAGTACTTC.

The chain carries TRBV7-2 and TRBJ2-2; 8 bases map to TRBD2. Germline V gene lookup returns CDR1 SGHTA and CDR2 FQGNSA. The trim removed 4 bases at V and 7 bases at J, leaving 2 bases unmatched. The CDR3 spans 13 residues. The CDR3 sequence is CASSSGTSGELFF. In DNA, the CDR3 is TGTGCCAGCAGCTCCGGGACTAGCGGGGAGCTGTTTTTT.

The table lists this clone with a few counts. This sequence joins TRBV11-2 and TRBJ2-1; no clear D gene. The CDR3 has 14 amino acids. V lost 2 bases to trimming and J lost 9 bases, with 14 bases between them. The V gene's germline CDR1 is SGHAT and CDR2 FQNNGV. CDR3 sequence reads: CASSLFVAAVEQFF. In DNA, the CDR3 is TGTGCCAGCAGCTTATTTGTCGCGGCGGTTGAGCAGTTCTTC.

The rearrangement joins TRBV6-6 to TRBJ2-3; no definite D call. Germline V lookup: CDR1 MNHNY, CDR2 SVGAGI (reference sequence). The CDR3 contains 14 residues. V was cut by 5 bases and J by 0 bases, with 9 bases left in between. CDR3 in amino acids: CASSPVRSTDTQYF. In DNA form, the CDR3 reads TGTGCCAGCAGTCCGGTTCGGAGCACAGATACGCAGTATTTT.

V is TRBV28 and J is TRBJ2-2; a weak D match, TRBD1 (6 bases). The CDR3 has 16 residues. Germline loops: CDR1 MDHEN, CDR2 SYDVKM. Trimming took off 5 bases at V and 0 bases at J, with 13 bases between the two ends. CDR3 DNA sequence: TGTGCCAGCAGTCCTCGGACAGTGACGAACACCGGGGAGCTGTTTTTT. This gives the protein CASSPRTVTNTGELFF.

This clone has a handful of counts. This chain joins TRBV5-4 and TRBJ2-1; 7 nucleotides match TRBD2. The CDR3 loop spans 16 amino acids. After removal of 3 bases from V and 6 bases from J, the junction contained 12 bases not matched to a gene. Germline V lookup: CDR1 SGHNT, CDR2 YYREEE (reference sequence). Written as DNA, the CDR3 is TGTGCCAGCAGCTGGGGGGGACCCACGTGGGGCAATGAGCAGTTCTTC. The encoded protein is CASSWGGPTWGNEQFF. The variable domain in full, completed from reference TRBV5-4 and TRBJ2-1, reads ETGVTQSPTHLIKTRGQQVTLRCSSQSGHNTVSWYQQALGQGPQFIFQYYREEENGRGNFPPRFSGLQFPNYSSELNVNALELDDSALYLCASSWGGPTWGNEQFFGPGTRLTVL.

The table lists this clone with a few counts. J is TRBJ2-7 and V is TRBV7-9; 9 bases map to TRBD1. The junction had 9 bases not matched to a gene; V was cut back by 5 bases and J by 4 bases. Germline CDR1 SEHNR, CDR2 FQNEAQ (reference sequence). The CDR3 covers 15 residues. The CDR3, as DNA: TGTGCCAGCAGCGACTCCGGGACAGGGTCTTACGAGCAGTACTTC. Translating it yields CASSDSGTGSYEQYF.

A word on this clone: Other DNA sequences in the sample encode the same CDR3. The chain joins TRBV28 to TRBJ2-7; perhaps TRBD2 as D (5 bases). The CDR3 covers 11 residues. Trimming removed 8 bases at V and 4 bases at J, with 9 bases between. Germline V gene lookup returns CDR1 MDHEN and CDR2 SYDVKM. Written as DNA, the CDR3 is TGTGCCAGCGGGAGTTCTTACGAGCAGTACTTC. Translation: CASGSSYEQYF.

This sequence joins TRBV5-1 and TRBJ1-1; no clear D gene. Germline CDR1 SGHRS, CDR2 YFSETQ. The CDR3 consists of 14 residues. The V and J ends lost 0 bases and 4 bases respectively, with 10 bases between them. The DNA of the CDR3 is TGCGCCAGCAGCTTGGTCGGGGTTGGCACTGAAGCTTTCTTT. Protein sequence: CASSLVGVGTEAFF.

The chain recombines TRBV15 with TRBJ2-3, with unresolved D. V gave up 8 bases and J gave up 6 bases, with 9 bases separating them. The CDR3 consists of 11 residues. Germline-derived CDR1 and CDR2 are LNHNV and YYDKDF (reference sequence). DNA for the CDR3: TGTGCCACCGAGCAAGTCGATACGCAGTATTTT. It is translated as CATEQVDTQYF.

This clone was seen once. The rearrangement uses TRBV6-6 and TRBJ2-3, with 8 bases that match TRBD2. This CDR3 has 16 residues. The V segment lost 1 base and the J segment 6 bases; nucleotides outside the gene matches: 9. Per germline, CDR1 MNHNY and CDR2 SVGAGI (reference sequence). CDR3 sequence (DNA): TGTGCCAGCAGTTACTATAGCGGGATTGGATTGGATACGCAGTATTTT. This translates into CASSYYSGIGLDTQYF.

The chain uses TRBV6-5 and TRBJ2-3, with D unresolved. CDR1 and CDR2 (germline): MNHEY, SVGAGI. The CDR3 extends over 14 amino acids. V lost 5 bases and J lost 6, with 15 bases in between. CDR3 sequence: CASSEGVAWDTQYF. In DNA, the CDR3 is TGTGCCAGCAGTGAAGGAGTTGCCTGGGATACGCAGTATTTT.

This clone was counted a few times. The chain combines TRBV7-9 with TRBJ2-1; 13 bases match TRBD2. Germline trimming cut 1 base from V and 7 bases from J; bases unmatched to any gene: 7. The germline V gene has CDR1 SEHNR and CDR2 FQNEAQ (reference sequence). This CDR3 is 17 amino acids long. CDR3 protein: CASSLDLGLAGANEQFF. The CDR3 nucleotides are TGTGCCAGCAGCTTAGATCTCGGACTAGCGGGAGCAAATGAGCAGTTCTTC.

A single count supports this clone. The chain carries TRBV4-2 and TRBJ1-1; D uncertain. The CDR3 totals 14 residues. Trimming removed 3 bases from V and 2 bases from J, with 10 bases in between. Germline V gives CDR1 LGHNA, CDR2 YNFKEQ. CDR3 residues: CASSHRESNTEAFF. As DNA, the CDR3 is TGTGCCAGCAGCCACCGCGAAAGTAACACTGAAGCTTTCTTT.

V gene TRBV5-1 combines with J gene TRBJ2-1, with a weak D call TRBD2 (7 bases). Germline lookup yields CDR1 SGHRS and CDR2 YFSETQ. The CDR3 covers 19 residues. V lost 5 bases, J lost 5 bases, and 29 bases lay in between. As DNA, the CDR3 is TGCGCCAGCAGACAAAAAATTGATCGGCGGGAGACAGGACACAATGAGCAGTTCTTC. It specifies CASRQKIDRRETGHNEQFF.

This clone has more than one count but fewer than ten. The chain carries TRBV6-5 and TRBJ2-2; D not resolved. Germline V CDR1 and CDR2: MNHEY, SVGAGI. CDR3 length: 15 amino acids. Deletions cut 6 bases from V and 3 bases from J, with 14 bases between. The CDR3 DNA reads as TGTGCCAGCAGCGTTTTGGGGATGGACACCGGGGAGCTGTTTTTT. Translating gives CASSVLGMDTGELFF.

This clone occurred a few times. V usage is TRBV15 and J usage is TRBJ2-7; the match to TRBD1 covers 9 bases. This CDR3 region has 16 residues. Trimming removed 2 bases from V and 5 bases from J; junction bases left unmatched: 10. Germline V CDR1 and CDR2: LNHNV, YYDKDF (reference sequence). The CDR3 reads CATSRTPGQGTHEQYF. CDR3 DNA sequence: TGTGCCACCAGCAGAACCCCGGGACAGGGCACCCACGAGCAGTACTTC.

A few counts support this clone. The chain is built from TRBV2 and TRBJ2-7; 7 bases line up with TRBD1. The CDR3 runs 15 residues. The germline V gene encodes CDR1 SNHLY and CDR2 FYNNEI. Unmatched junction bases numbered 6, after V lost 2 bases and J lost 2 bases. CDR3 coding DNA: TGTGCCAGCAGTGAACCAGGGGGTCTTCCCTACGAGCAGTACTTC. Protein product: CASSEPGGLPYEQYF.

This clone was seen a few times. The rearrangement uses TRBV5-1 and TRBJ1-5; D not certain. Trimming shortened V by 0 bases and J by 0 bases, and 7 bases separated the two germline ends. The germline V gene encodes CDR1 SGHRS and CDR2 YFSETQ. The CDR3 extends over 15 amino acids. CDR3 loop: CASSLGGNSNQPQHF. The DNA for the CDR3 is TGCGCCAGCAGCTTGGGAGGGAATAGCAATCAGCCCCAGCATTTT.

This clone was counted between two and nine times. The J gene is TRBJ1-4, the V gene TRBV7-2; TRBD1 matches at 7 bases. From germline, CDR1 is SGHTA and CDR2 FQGNSA. The CDR3 spans 17 residues. After removal of 3 bases from V and 0 bases from J, the junction contained 7 bases not matched to a gene. The CDR3 DNA is TGTGCCAGCAGCTTGGGGTTGGGGACAGCAACTAATGAAAAACTGTTTTTT. Its protein is CASSLGLGTATNEKLFF.

V gene TRBV4-3 combines with J gene TRBJ2-1; 7 positions agree with TRBD2. Germline V gene lookup returns CDR1 LGHNA and CDR2 YSLEER. The trim removed 4 bases at V and 10 bases at J, leaving 13 bases unmatched. The CDR3 has 15 residues. This chain's CDR3 is CASSPRAGDVREQFF. CDR3 DNA: TGCGCCAGCAGCCCTCGTGCGGGGGACGTCCGGGAGCAGTTCTTC.

This clone was seen a few times. The chain is built from TRBV19 and TRBJ2-7; D may be TRBD2 (6 bases). From germline, CDR1 is LNHDA and CDR2 SQIVND (reference sequence). V lost 3 bases to trimming and J lost 0 bases, with 15 bases between them. The CDR3 is 16 amino acids. In DNA, the CDR3 is TGTGCCAGTAGTATGTTTGGAGCGGGTGGCTCCTACGAGCAGTACTTC. Its translation: CASSMFGAGGSYEQYF.

There are a few counts of this clone. This chain links TRBV29-1 with TRBJ2-4; D remains unclear. Trimming shortened V by 7 bases and J by 0 bases, and 10 bases separated the two germline ends. The germline V gene has CDR1 SQVTM and CDR2 ANQGSEA. This CDR3 spans 13 amino acids. DNA of the CDR3: TGCAGCGCATTAGACATAGCCAAAAACATTCAGTACTTC. Its translation: CSALDIAKNIQYF.

The rearrangement links TRBV14 to TRBJ2-5; D remains unclear. CDR3 length equals 14 residues. Germline values: CDR1 SGHDN, CDR2 FVKESK. With 0 bases removed from V and 9 bases from J, the gap between germline ends came to 14 bases. The CDR3 DNA reads as TGTGCCAGCAGCCAAGATATCCGGAACTTTGCCCAGTACTTC. Protein product: CASSQDIRNFAQYF.

This clone was counted only a few times. J is TRBJ2-5 and V is TRBV7-2; 7 bases align to TRBD2. The CDR3 loop spans 14 amino acids. V shed 5 bases, J shed 7 bases, and the junction held 10 bases outside the gene matches. Per germline, CDR1 SGHTA and CDR2 FQGNSA. The DNA of the CDR3 is TGTGCCAGCAGCCATTCCCGGGACTATGGGACCCAGTACTTC. Translation gives CASSHSRDYGTQYF.

This chain's CDR3 is CASNPTALSSYNEQFF. CDR3 sequence (DNA): TGTGCCAGCAATCCCACAGCCTTAAGCTCCTACAATGAGCAGTTCTTC. This chain links TRBV9 with TRBJ2-1; D unclear. The CDR3 covers 16 residues. Trimming took off 6 bases at V and 0 bases at J, with 16 bases between the two ends. In germline, CDR1 is SGDLS, CDR2 YYNGEE.